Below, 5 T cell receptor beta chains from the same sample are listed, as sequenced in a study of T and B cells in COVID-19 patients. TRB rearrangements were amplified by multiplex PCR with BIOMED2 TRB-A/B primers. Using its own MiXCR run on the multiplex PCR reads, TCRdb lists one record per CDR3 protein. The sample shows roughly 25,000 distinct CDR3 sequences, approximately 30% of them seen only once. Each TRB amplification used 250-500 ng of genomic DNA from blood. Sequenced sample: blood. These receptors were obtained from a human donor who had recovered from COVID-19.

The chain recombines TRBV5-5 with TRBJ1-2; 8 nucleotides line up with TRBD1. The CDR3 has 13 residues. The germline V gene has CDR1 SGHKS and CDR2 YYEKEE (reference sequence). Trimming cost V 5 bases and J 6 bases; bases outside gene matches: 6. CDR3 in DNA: TGTGCCAGCAGGGAAGACAGGGGTAATGGCTACACCTTC. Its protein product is CASREDRGNGYTF.

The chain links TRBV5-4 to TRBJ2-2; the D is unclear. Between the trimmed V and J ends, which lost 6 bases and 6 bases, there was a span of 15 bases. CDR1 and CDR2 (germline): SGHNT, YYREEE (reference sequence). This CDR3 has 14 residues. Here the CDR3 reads CASTSTLNSGELFF. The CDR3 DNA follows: TGTGCCAGCACCTCCACTCTAAATTCCGGGGAGCTGTTTTTT.

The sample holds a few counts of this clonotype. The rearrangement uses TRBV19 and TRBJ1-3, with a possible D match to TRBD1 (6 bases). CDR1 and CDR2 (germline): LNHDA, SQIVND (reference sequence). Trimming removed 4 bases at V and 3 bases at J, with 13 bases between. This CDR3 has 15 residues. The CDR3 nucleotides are TGTGCCAGTAGTAGCAGGGGAGCAAGTGGAAACACCATATATTTT. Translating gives CASSSRGASGNTIYF.

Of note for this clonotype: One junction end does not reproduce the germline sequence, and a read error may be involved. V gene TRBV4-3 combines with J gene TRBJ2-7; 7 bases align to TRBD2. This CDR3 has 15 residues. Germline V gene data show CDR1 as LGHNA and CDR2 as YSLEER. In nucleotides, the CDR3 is TGTGCCAGCAGCCAGTCCCGGGACTACCTCTACGAGCAGTACTTC. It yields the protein CASSQSRDYLYEQYF.

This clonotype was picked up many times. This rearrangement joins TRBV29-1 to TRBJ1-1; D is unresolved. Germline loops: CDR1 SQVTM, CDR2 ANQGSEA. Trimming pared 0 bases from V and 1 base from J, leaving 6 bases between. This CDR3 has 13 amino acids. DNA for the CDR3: TGCAGCGTTGAAGAAGTTGGGAACACTGAAGCTTTCTTT. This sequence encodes CSVEEVGNTEAFF.